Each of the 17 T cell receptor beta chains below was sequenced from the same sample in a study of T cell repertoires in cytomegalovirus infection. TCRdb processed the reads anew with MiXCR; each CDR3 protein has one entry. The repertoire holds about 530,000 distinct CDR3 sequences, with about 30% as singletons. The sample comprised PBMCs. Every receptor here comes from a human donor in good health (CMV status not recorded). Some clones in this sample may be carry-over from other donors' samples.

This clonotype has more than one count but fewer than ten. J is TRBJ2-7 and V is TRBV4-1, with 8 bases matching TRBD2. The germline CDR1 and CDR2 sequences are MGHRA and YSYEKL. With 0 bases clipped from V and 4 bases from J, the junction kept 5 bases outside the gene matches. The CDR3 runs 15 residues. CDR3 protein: CASSQDGSGSYEQYV. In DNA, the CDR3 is TGCGCCAGCAGCCAAGATGGAAGCGGGAGTTACGAGCAGTACGTC.

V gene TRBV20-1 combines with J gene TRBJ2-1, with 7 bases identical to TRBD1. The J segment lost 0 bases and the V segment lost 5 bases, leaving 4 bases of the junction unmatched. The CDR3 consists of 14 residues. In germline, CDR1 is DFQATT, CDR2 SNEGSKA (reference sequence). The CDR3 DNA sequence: TGCAGTGCTGAACAGGGGAGCTCCTACAATGAGCAGTTCTTC. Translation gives CSAEQGSSYNEQFF.

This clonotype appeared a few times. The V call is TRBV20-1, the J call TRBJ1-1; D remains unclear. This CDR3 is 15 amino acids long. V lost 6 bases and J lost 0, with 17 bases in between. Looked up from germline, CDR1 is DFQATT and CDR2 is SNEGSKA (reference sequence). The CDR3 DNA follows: TGCAGTGCCCCCACTGCTCGGGTTATGAACACTGAAGCTTTCTTT. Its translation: CSAPTARVMNTEAFF.

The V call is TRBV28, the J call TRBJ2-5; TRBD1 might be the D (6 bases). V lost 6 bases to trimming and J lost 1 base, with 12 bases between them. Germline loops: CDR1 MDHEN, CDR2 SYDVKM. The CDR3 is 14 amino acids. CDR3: CASRGGQFQETQYF. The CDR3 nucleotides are TGTGCCAGCAGAGGAGGACAGTTCCAAGAGACCCAGTACTTC.

DNA for the CDR3: TGCGCCAGCAGCTTGGCCGGGGGCGACCACGAGCAGTACTTC. Amino acid sequence: CASSLAGGDHEQYF. This chain joins TRBV5-1 and TRBJ2-7, with D perhaps matching TRBD1 or TRBD2 (6 bases each). This CDR3 has 14 residues. The V gene lost 0 bases and the J gene lost 5 bases, with 12 bases spanning the gap. From germline, CDR1 is SGHRS and CDR2 YFSETQ. The full variable domain, completed using reference TRBV5-1 and TRBJ2-7, is KAGVTQTPRYLIKTRGQQVTLSCSPISGHRSVSWYQQTPGQGLQFLFEYFSETQRNKGNFPGRFSGRQFSNSRSEMNVSTLELGDSALYLCASSLAGGDHEQYFGPGTRLTVT.

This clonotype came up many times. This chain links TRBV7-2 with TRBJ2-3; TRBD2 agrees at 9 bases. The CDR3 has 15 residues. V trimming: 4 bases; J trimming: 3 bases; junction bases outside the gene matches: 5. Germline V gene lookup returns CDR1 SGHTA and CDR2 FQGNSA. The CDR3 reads CASSSTLAGTDTQYF. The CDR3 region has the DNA TGTGCCAGCAGCTCCACCCTAGCGGGAACAGATACGCAGTATTTT. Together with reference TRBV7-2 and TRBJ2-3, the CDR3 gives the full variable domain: GAGVSQSPSNKVTEKGKDVELRCDPISGHTALYWYRQSLGQGLEFLIYFQGNSAPDKSGLPSDRFSAERTGGSVSTLTIQRTQQEDSAVYLCASSSTLAGTDTQYFGPGTRLTVL.

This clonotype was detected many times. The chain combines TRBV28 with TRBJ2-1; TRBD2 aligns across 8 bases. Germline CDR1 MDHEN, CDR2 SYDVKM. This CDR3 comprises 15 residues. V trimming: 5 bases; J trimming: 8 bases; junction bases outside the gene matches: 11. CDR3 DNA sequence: TGTGCCAGCAGTCCGCACAAGGCGGGAGGCGATGAGCAGTTCTTC. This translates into CASSPHKAGGDEQFF.

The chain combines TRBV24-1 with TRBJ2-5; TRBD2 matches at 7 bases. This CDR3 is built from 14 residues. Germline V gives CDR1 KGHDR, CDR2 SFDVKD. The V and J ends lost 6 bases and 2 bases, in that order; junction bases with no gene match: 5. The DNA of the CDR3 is TGTGCCACCAGTTCCCCCGGGGGGCAAGAGACCCAGTACTTC. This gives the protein CATSSPGGQETQYF.

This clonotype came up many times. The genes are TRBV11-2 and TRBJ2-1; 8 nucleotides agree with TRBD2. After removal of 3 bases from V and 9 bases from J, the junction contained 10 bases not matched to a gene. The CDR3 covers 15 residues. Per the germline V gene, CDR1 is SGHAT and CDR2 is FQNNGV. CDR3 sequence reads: CASSFLISGISEQFF. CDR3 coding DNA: TGTGCCAGCAGCTTTCTTATTAGCGGGATTTCTGAGCAGTTCTTC. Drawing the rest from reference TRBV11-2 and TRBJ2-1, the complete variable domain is EAGVAQSPRYKIIEKRQSVAFWCNPISGHATLYWYQQILGQGPKLLIQFQNNGVVDDSQLPKDRFSAERLKGVDSTLKIQPAKLEDSAVYLCASSFLISGISEQFFGPGTRLTVL.

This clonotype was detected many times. The CDR3 loop is CAIETGSGGYTF. Here the CDR3 DNA reads TGTGCCATCGAGACAGGGAGTGGTGGCTACACCTTC. The chain recombines TRBV7-2 with TRBJ1-2; 7 bases map to TRBD1. V was clipped by 10 bases and J by 7 bases; unmatched bases: 9. Germline CDR1 is SGHTA and CDR2 is FQGNSA. This CDR3 has 12 residues.

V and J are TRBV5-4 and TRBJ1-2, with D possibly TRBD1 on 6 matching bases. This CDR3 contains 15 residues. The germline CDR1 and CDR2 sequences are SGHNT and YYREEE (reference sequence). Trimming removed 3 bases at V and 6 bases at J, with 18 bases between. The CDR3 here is CASSSYQGRGNGYTF. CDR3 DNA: TGTGCCAGCAGCTCATATCAGGGGCGAGGTAATGGCTACACCTTC.

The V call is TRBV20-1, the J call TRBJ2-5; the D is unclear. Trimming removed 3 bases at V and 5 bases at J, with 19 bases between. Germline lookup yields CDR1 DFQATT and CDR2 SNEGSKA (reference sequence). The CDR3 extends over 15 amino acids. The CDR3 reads CSASRLKAQRETQYF. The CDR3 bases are TGCAGTGCTAGTCGCCTCAAGGCACAACGGGAGACCCAGTACTTC.

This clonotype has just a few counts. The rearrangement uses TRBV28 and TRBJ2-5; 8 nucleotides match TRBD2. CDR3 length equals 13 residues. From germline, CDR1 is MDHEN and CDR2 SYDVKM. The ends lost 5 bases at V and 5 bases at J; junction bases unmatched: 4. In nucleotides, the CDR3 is TGTGCCAGCAGTAGCGGGAGTTGGGAGACCCAGTACTTC. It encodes CASSSGSWETQYF.

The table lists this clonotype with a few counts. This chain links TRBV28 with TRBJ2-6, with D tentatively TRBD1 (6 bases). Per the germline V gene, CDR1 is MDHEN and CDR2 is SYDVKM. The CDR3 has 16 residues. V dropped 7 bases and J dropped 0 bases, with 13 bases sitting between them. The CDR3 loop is CASNRDTHSGANVLTF. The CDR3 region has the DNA TGTGCCAGCAACCGGGACACCCACTCTGGGGCCAACGTCCTGACTTTC.

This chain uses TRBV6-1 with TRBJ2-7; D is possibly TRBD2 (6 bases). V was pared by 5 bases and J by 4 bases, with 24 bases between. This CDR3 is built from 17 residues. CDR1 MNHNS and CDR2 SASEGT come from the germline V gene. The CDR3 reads CASSFIAAGGPVYEQYF. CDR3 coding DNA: TGTGCCAGCAGTTTCATAGCGGCTGGAGGGCCGGTGTACGAGCAGTACTTC.

In DNA, the CDR3 is TGTGCCAGTAGTATAGCGCTGGGCACTGAAGCTTTCTTT. Residues: CASSIALGTEAFF. The gene calls are TRBV19 and TRBJ1-1; D not certain. Germline V gene lookup returns CDR1 LNHDA and CDR2 SQIVND (reference sequence). Trimming took 1 base from V and 4 from J, leaving 7 bases between them. The CDR3 length is 13 residues. Full variable domain (remainder filled in from reference TRBV19 and TRBJ1-1): DGGITQSPKYLFRKEGQNVTLSCEQNLNHDAMYWYRQDPGQGLRLIYYSQIVNDFQKGDIAEGYSVSREKKESFPLTVTSAQKNPTAFYLCASSIALGTEAFFGQGTRLTVV.

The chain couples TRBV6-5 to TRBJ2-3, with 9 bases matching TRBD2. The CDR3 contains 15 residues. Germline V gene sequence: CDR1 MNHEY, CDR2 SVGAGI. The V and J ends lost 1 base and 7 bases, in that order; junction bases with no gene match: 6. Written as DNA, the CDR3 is TGTGCCAGCAGTTACTTCGCGGGAGGGCGAAATACGCAGTATTTT. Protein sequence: CASSYFAGGRNTQYF.